The next 26 T cell receptor beta chains were all read from a single sample in a study of blood T cell repertoires in COVID-19. Here immunoSEQ multiplex PCR was the method, and the copy in TCRdb shows in-frame clones only, minus some. The sample contains some 180,000 clones, approximately 89% of which appear only once. Sequenced input: PBMCs or T cells enriched from blood (not recorded which). The receptors shown here come from a man aged 35-49 years who had recovered from COVID-19.

CDR3 residues: CATSRGQRELGEQYF. The CDR3 nucleotides are TGTGCCACCAGCAGAGGCCAGCGGGAGTTGGGGGAGCAGTACTTC. The chain has TRBV15 and TRBJ2-7; 8 nucleotides line up with TRBD2. V lost 1 base and J lost 7; bases outside the gene matches: 9. The CDR3 has 15 residues. CDR1 and CDR2 from the germline V gene are LNHNV and YYDKDF (reference sequence). The full variable domain, rest sourced from reference TRBV15 and TRBJ2-7, is DAMVIQNPRYQVTQFGKPVTLSCSQTLNHNVMYWYQQKSSQAPKLLFHYYDKDFNNEADTPDNFQSRRPNTSFCFLDIRSPGLGDTAMYLCATSRGQRELGEQYFGPGTRLTVT.

The genes are TRBV6-7 and TRBJ2-7; 7 positions agree with TRBD1. TRBV6-7 has ORF status, its function being uncertain. V trimming: 7 bases; J trimming: 0 bases; junction bases outside the gene matches: 6. This CDR3 spans 14 amino acids. CDR3 region: CASITGTDSYEQYF. CDR3 bases: TGTGCCAGCATCACCGGGACAGACTCCTACGAGCAGTACTTC.

V and J are TRBV28 and TRBJ1-5; D unresolved. There are 12 residues in the CDR3. The germline V gene encodes CDR1 MDHEN and CDR2 SYDVKM. V was trimmed by 7 bases and J by 7 bases, leaving 11 bases between them. Here the CDR3 DNA reads TGTGCCAGCAATTCCCGAGGGCAGCCCCAGCATTTT. The encoded protein is CASNSRGQPQHF.

The genes are TRBV19 and TRBJ1-5; D is unresolved. Germline lookup yields CDR1 LNHDA and CDR2 SQIVND (reference sequence). Deletions cut 1 base from V and 2 bases from J, with 9 bases between. CDR3 length: 15 amino acids. The CDR3 protein is CASSIGLGGNQPQHF. The DNA of the CDR3 is TGTGCCAGTAGTATAGGCCTCGGGGGCAATCAGCCCCAGCATTTT. Looking up the rest from reference TRBV19 and TRBJ1-5 gives the full variable domain: DGGITQSPKYLFRKEGQNVTLSCEQNLNHDAMYWYRQDPGQGLRLIYYSQIVNDFQKGDIAEGYSVSREKKESFPLTVTSAQKNPTAFYLCASSIGLGGNQPQHFGDGTRLSIL.

J is TRBJ2-1 and V is TRBV27, with 9 bases that match TRBD2. Trimming removed 2 bases from V and 2 bases from J; junction bases left unmatched: 4. This CDR3 spans 16 amino acids. The germline V gene encodes CDR1 MNHEY and CDR2 SMNVEV (reference sequence). This chain's CDR3 is CASSLIGLAPYNEQFF. The CDR3 DNA reads as TGTGCCAGCAGTTTAATCGGACTAGCGCCCTACAATGAGCAGTTCTTC.

The chain carries TRBV10-3 and TRBJ1-1; no definite D call. V was trimmed by 6 bases and J by 2 bases, leaving 7 bases between them. This CDR3 is built from 12 residues. Germline CDR1 and CDR2: ENHRY and SYGVKD. In DNA form, the CDR3 reads TGTGCCATCAGCCAGATAAACACTGAAGCTTTCTTT. It translates to CAISQINTEAFF.

The chain combines TRBV6-5 with TRBJ2-7; the match to TRBD2 covers 9 bases. V shed 6 bases and J 5 bases; nucleotides not matched to a gene: 5. In germline, CDR1 is MNHEY, CDR2 SVGAGI. CDR3 length: 13 residues. In nucleotides, the CDR3 is TGTGCCAGCAGCACGACTAGCGGCCACGAGCAGTACTTC. Protein sequence: CASSTTSGHEQYF.

This chain uses TRBV9 with TRBJ1-2; D not resolved. CDR1 is SGDLS, CDR2 YYNGEE, per germline. Deletions cut 3 bases from V and 5 bases from J, with 17 bases between. The CDR3 runs to 15 residues. The DNA for the CDR3 is TGTGCCAGCAGCGCCGATCCAGGTTCTTGGTATGGCTACACCTTC. This codes for CASSADPGSWYGYTF.

This clone has a single count. V gene TRBV5-1 combines with J gene TRBJ2-3; 9 nucleotides align to TRBD2. This CDR3 has 14 amino acids. Germline values: CDR1 SGHRS, CDR2 YFSETQ. V was pared by 7 bases and J by 1 base, with 4 bases of the junction left unmatched. For the CDR3, the DNA is TGCGCCAGCGGGGCTAGCGGGGGCACAGATACGCAGTATTTT. The encoded protein is CASGASGGTDTQYF.

This chain connects TRBV12-3 or TRBV12-4 to TRBJ2-1; 7 nucleotides line up with TRBD1. J gave up 5 bases and V 6 bases, and 4 bases lay outside the gene matches. The CDR3 covers 13 residues. CDR3 coding DNA: TGTGCCAGCAGGGAGGACAGGAACAATGAGCAGTTCTTC. Amino acids: CASREDRNNEQFF.

The chain carries TRBV6-5 and TRBJ1-5; 8 nucleotides agree with TRBD1. V dropped 8 bases and J dropped 3; count of bases not matched to a gene: 9. The CDR3 is 15 amino acids. Germline CDR1 MNHEY, CDR2 SVGAGI. Written as DNA, the CDR3 is TGTGCCAGCGGCCAACAGGGGGAGAACAATCAGCCCCAGCATTTT. Amino acids: CASGQQGENNQPQHF.

This chain connects TRBV2 to TRBJ2-7; TRBD2 aligns across 11 bases. Germline-derived CDR1 and CDR2 are SNHLY and FYNNEI. The ends lost 6 bases at V and 5 bases at J; junction bases unmatched: 9. The CDR3 loop spans 15 amino acids. The CDR3 reads CASSDPGLAVHEQYF. The CDR3 DNA is TGTGCCAGCAGCGATCCGGGACTAGCGGTCCACGAGCAGTACTTC.

The chain uses TRBV9 and TRBJ2-3; 8 nucleotides match TRBD1. Losses at the gene ends were 3 bases for V and 1 base for J; bases not matched to a gene: 4. Germline CDR1 and CDR2: SGDLS and YYNGEE. The CDR3 runs 15 residues. DNA of the CDR3: TGTGCCAGCAGCGGGGACAGGTGGGGCACAGATACGCAGTATTTT. This encodes CASSGDRWGTDTQYF. The complete variable domain, with remaining parts taken from reference TRBV9 and TRBJ2-3, reads DSGVTQTPKHLITATGQRVTLRCSPRSGDLSVYWYQQSLDQGLQFLIQYYNGEERAKGNILERFSAQQFPDLHSELNLSSLELGDSALYFCASSGDRWGTDTQYFGPGTRLTVL.

The V call is TRBV5-1, the J call TRBJ2-7, with 10 nucleotides matching TRBD2. CDR1 and CDR2 from the germline V gene are SGHRS and YFSETQ. CDR3 length: 15 amino acids. V lost 4 bases and J lost 2; bases outside the gene matches: 6. DNA for the CDR3: TGCGCCAGCAGCCACTCGGGACTAGCGACCTACGAGCAGTACTTC. The encoded protein is CASSHSGLATYEQYF.

The rearrangement joins TRBV7-2 to TRBJ2-7, with 10 bases lining up with TRBD2. This CDR3 region has 15 residues. J lost 5 bases, V lost 4 bases, and 8 bases had no gene match. CDR1 and CDR2 (germline): SGHTA, FQGNSA. CDR3 loop: CASSSGTSVLHEQYF. The CDR3 nucleotides are TGTGCCAGCAGCTCCGGGACTAGCGTACTCCACGAGCAGTACTTC.

This clone was observed at least ten times. The V gene is TRBV2, the J gene TRBJ2-7, with TRBD1 identical over 7 bases. Germline-derived CDR1 and CDR2 are SNHLY and FYNNEI. The CDR3 has 13 amino acids. V was clipped by 8 bases and J by 4 bases; unmatched bases: 8. This CDR3 reads CASGTAYTYEQYF. Here the CDR3 DNA reads TGTGCCAGCGGGACAGCCTATACATACGAGCAGTACTTC.

V gene TRBV19 combines with J gene TRBJ1-1; no clear D. The CDR3 sequence is 13 residues long. The germline gives CDR1 LNHDA, CDR2 SQIVND (reference sequence). Trimming left V 4 bases short and J 0 bases short, with 6 bases between. The CDR3 bases are TGTGCCAGTAGTAGTCAGGTGAACACTGAAGCTTTCTTT. Its protein product is CASSSQVNTEAFF.

This clone was seen only a few times. The chain couples TRBV4-1 to TRBJ2-7, with 12 bases that match TRBD2. V shed 5 bases and J 3 bases; nucleotides not matched to a gene: 5. Per the germline V gene, CDR1 is MGHRA and CDR2 is YSYEKL. CDR3 length: 15 amino acids. This CDR3 reads CASSIGLAGNYEQYF. CDR3 sequence (DNA): TGCGCCAGCAGCATCGGACTAGCGGGAAACTACGAGCAGTACTTC.

The chain joins TRBV18 to TRBJ2-6, with D possibly being TRBD1 (5 bases). Trimming took off 0 bases at V and 0 bases at J, with 12 bases between the two ends. This CDR3 is 18 amino acids long. From germline, CDR1 is KGHSH and CDR2 LQKENI. CDR3 sequence (DNA): TGTGCCAGCTCACCACCGGCAGGGCGAGTCTCTGGGGCCAACGTCCTGACTTTC. As protein: CASSPPAGRVSGANVLTF. Full variable domain (rest looked up from reference TRBV18 and TRBJ2-6): NAGVMQNPRHLVRRRGQEARLRCSPMKGHSHVYWYRQLPEEGLKFMVYLQKENIIDESGMPKERFSAEFPKEGPSILRIQQVVRGDSAAYFCASSPPAGRVSGANVLTFGAGSRLTVL.

Only a few counts were recorded for this clone. The chain couples TRBV21-1 to TRBJ1-3. TRBV21-1 is described as a pseudogene. The CDR3 is 17 residues long. CDR3 amino acids: CASRAPCRESSGNTIYF. CDR3 bases: TGTGCCAGCAGGGCCCCCTGTCGGGAGAGCTCTGGAAACACCATATATTTT.

The V call is TRBV5-1, the J call TRBJ2-5, with 9 bases matching TRBD2. In germline, CDR1 is SGHRS, CDR2 YFSETQ. V gave up 7 bases and J gave up 4 bases; unmatched junction bases: 20. CDR3 length equals 18 residues. The CDR3, as DNA: TGCGCCAGCGGGCGGAGCGGGGGGCTTCGTGGCCCAGGAGAGACCCAGTACTTC. Translating gives CASGRSGGLRGPGETQYF.

The genes are TRBV19 and TRBJ2-1; 12 positions match TRBD2. The CDR3 sequence is 14 residues long. Trimming cost V 5 bases and J 8 bases; bases outside gene matches: 4. Germline V gene data show CDR1 as LNHDA and CDR2 as SQIVND (reference sequence). CDR3 in DNA: TGTGCCAGTAGTCTCCTAGCGGGAGGGCATGAGCAGTTCTTC. Residues: CASSLLAGGHEQFF.

This clone was recorded once. The chain combines TRBV9 with TRBJ2-1; D call uncertain. Deletions cut 0 bases from V and 6 bases from J, with 10 bases between. CDR1 and CDR2 from the germline V gene are SGDLS and YYNGEE. The CDR3 consists of 14 residues. The CDR3 spells CASSVEVRSNEQFF. CDR3 sequence (DNA): TGTGCCAGCAGCGTAGAGGTCCGGAGCAATGAGCAGTTCTTC.

This chain uses TRBV21-1 with TRBJ2-7; TRBD1, the table's D call, was not compared with the DNA. TRBV21-1 represents a pseudogene. This CDR3 is built from 14 residues. CDR3 nucleotide sequence: TGTGCCAGCGAGGGATCAATCGGACAGCCCGAGCAGTACTTC. Translating it yields CASEGSIGQPEQYF.

The chain combines TRBV29-1 with TRBJ1-2, with 7 bases matching TRBD1. The J segment lost 3 bases and the V segment lost 1 base, leaving 5 bases of the junction unmatched. This CDR3 contains 14 residues. Germline-derived CDR1 and CDR2 are SQVTM and ANQGSEA. CDR3: CSVEGQGRHYGYTF. As DNA, the CDR3 is TGCAGCGTTGAAGGACAGGGCCGCCACTATGGCTACACCTTC.

The CDR3 bases are TGTGCCAGCAGCCCCGGTTACTACGAGCAGTACTTC. It codes for CASSPGYYEQYF. This chain connects TRBV7-2 to TRBJ2-7; unclear D gene. Germline V gene data show CDR1 as SGHTA and CDR2 as FQGNSA. This CDR3 has 12 residues. The germline V and J ends were trimmed by 5 bases and 3 bases, with 8 bases remaining between them. The full variable domain, its missing parts supplied by reference TRBV7-2 and TRBJ2-7, is GAGVSQSPSNKVTEKGKDVELRCDPISGHTALYWYRQSLGQGLEFLIYFQGNSAPDKSGLPSDRFSAERTGGSVSTLTIQRTQQEDSAVYLCASSPGYYEQYFGPGTRLTVT.